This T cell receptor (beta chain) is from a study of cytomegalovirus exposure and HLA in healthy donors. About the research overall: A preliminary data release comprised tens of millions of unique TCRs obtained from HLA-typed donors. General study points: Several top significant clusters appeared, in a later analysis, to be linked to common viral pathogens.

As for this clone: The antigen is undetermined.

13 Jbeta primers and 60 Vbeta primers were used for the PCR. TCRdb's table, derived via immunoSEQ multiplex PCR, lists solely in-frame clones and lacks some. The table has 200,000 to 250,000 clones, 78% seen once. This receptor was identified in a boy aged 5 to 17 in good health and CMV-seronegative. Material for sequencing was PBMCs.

This chain's CDR3 is CASSLRQGNQPQHF. The CDR3, as DNA: TGTGCCAGCAGCCTCAGACAGGGGAATCAGCCCCAGCATTTT. The chain combines TRBV6-6 with TRBJ1-5; 8 bases are shared with TRBD1. After removal of 6 bases from V and 4 bases from J, the junction contained 5 bases not matched to a gene. The germline CDR1 and CDR2 sequences are MNHNY and SVGAGI (reference sequence). CDR3 length: 14 amino acids.